Following are 25 T cell receptor beta chains from one sample sequenced in a study of CD4 T cells in relation to SARS-CoV-2 and coronaviruses. Before the COVID-19 pandemic, during about 2011-2019, CD4+ T cells were taken from unexposed donors. The repertoire was sequenced with immunoSEQ multiplex PCR; TCRdb's copy has only in-frame clones and lacks some. In the table there are about 64,000 clones, over 90% of which are singletons. Source material: naive CD4+ T cells from PBMCs. As for subset: naive CD4+ T cells isolated by negative enrichment. These receptors were obtained from a human donor in good health.

The chain couples TRBV4-2 to TRBJ1-1, with no clear D. Trimming took off 3 bases at V and 2 bases at J, with 10 bases between the two ends. This CDR3 is 14 amino acids long. From germline, CDR1 is LGHNA and CDR2 YNFKEQ. CDR3 sequence reads: CASSHPVVNTEAFF. CDR3 in DNA: TGTGCCAGCAGCCACCCGGTAGTTAACACTGAAGCTTTCTTT.

The rearrangement links TRBV2 to TRBJ2-1; TRBD2 aligns across 10 bases. Germline lookup yields CDR1 SNHLY and CDR2 FYNNEI. Trimming cost V 4 bases and J 8 bases; bases outside gene matches: 11. CDR3 length: 16 residues. The CDR3 DNA follows: TGTGCCAGCAGTGCGAGACTAGCGGGCCCCGGGGATGAGCAGTTCTTC. This sequence encodes CASSARLAGPGDEQFF. The variable domain in full, completed from reference TRBV2 and TRBJ2-1, reads EPEVTQTPSHQVTQMGQEVILRCVPISNHLYFYWYRQILGQKVEFLVSFYNNEISEKSEIFDDQFSVERPDGSNFTLKIRSTKLEDSAMYFCASSARLAGPGDEQFFGPGTRLTVL.

With regard to this clone: The junction differs from germline at one of its ends, possibly a read error. The chain combines TRBV10-3 with TRBJ2-1; 9 nucleotides match TRBD1. Germline loops: CDR1 ENHRY, CDR2 SYGVKD. The length of the CDR3 is 14 residues. The chain's CDR3 is CTIRQGVTYNEQFF. The CDR3 coding sequence is TGTACCATAAGACAGGGGGTAACCTACAATGAGCAGTTCTTC.

V is TRBV5-1 and J is TRBJ2-2; possibly TRBD1 for D (6 bases). Trimming removed 2 bases at V and 4 bases at J, with 12 bases between. Germline-derived CDR1 and CDR2 are SGHRS and YFSETQ. CDR3 length equals 15 residues. The CDR3 nucleotides are TGCGCCAGCAGCTTCAGGGGATTGGGCACCGGGGAGCTGTTTTTT. It yields the protein CASSFRGLGTGELFF.

This chain uses TRBV27 with TRBJ2-2; TRBD1 matches 7 bases. The V gene end was trimmed by 6 bases and the J gene end by 1 base; junction bases not matched to a gene: 8. CDR1 and CDR2 (germline): MNHEY, SMNVEV (reference sequence). This CDR3 contains 16 residues. For the CDR3, the DNA is TGTGCCAGCAGAGCCTACGGACAGGTGAACACCGGGGAGCTGTTTTTT. It translates to CASRAYGQVNTGELFF.

The chain uses TRBV15 and TRBJ2-3; 11 bases are shared with TRBD2. V was clipped by 1 base and J by 4 bases; unmatched bases: 1. Germline CDR1 is LNHNV and CDR2 is YYDKDF (reference sequence). The CDR3 totals 15 residues. The CDR3 DNA reads as TGTGCCACCAGCAGAGGGACTAGCGGGTCAGATACGCAGTATTTT. This codes for CATSRGTSGSDTQYF.

The chain recombines TRBV18 with TRBJ2-4; 9 bases fit TRBD1. Germline-derived CDR1 and CDR2 are KGHSH and LQKENI. There are 20 residues in the CDR3. J gave up 0 bases and V 0 bases, and 12 bases lay outside the gene matches. CDR3 in amino acids: CASSPPIGTGSPLAKNIQYF. The CDR3 bases are TGTGCCAGCTCACCACCGATTGGGACAGGGAGCCCTCTAGCCAAAAACATTCAGTACTTC.

The genes are TRBV30 and TRBJ1-6; the D gene is possibly TRBD1 (5 bases). There are 16 residues in the CDR3. The germline gives CDR1 GTSNPN, CDR2 SVGIG (reference sequence). V was clipped by 0 bases and J by 7 bases, with 16 bases between them. The DNA of the CDR3 is TGTGCCTGGAGTGTGGGGGAGTTCGGGGTCAATTCACCCCTCCACTTT. The encoded protein is CAWSVGEFGVNSPLHF.

V gene TRBV3-1 (or the pseudogene TRBV3-2) combines with J gene TRBJ1-5; D unclear. CDR1 is LGHDT, CDR2 YNNKEL, per germline (reference sequence). The CDR3 consists of 13 residues. The V and J ends lost 3 bases and 4 bases respectively, with 7 bases between them. The CDR3 DNA reads TGTGCCAGCAGCCAGGTAGGAAATCAGCCCCAGCATTTT. Translated: CASSQVGNQPQHF.

V usage is TRBV29-1 and J usage is TRBJ2-3; no reliable D call. The ends were cut back, 0 bases at V and 4 bases at J, with 8 bases in the middle. Germline CDR1 and CDR2: SQVTM and ANQGSEA. The CDR3 runs 13 residues. The CDR3, as DNA: TGCAGCGTTGAAGATCGGGTCCCAGATACGCAGTATTTT. Its protein product is CSVEDRVPDTQYF.

The chain couples TRBV5-8 to TRBJ2-5, with D possibly matching TRBD1 (5 bases). CDR3 length: 14 residues. CDR1 SGHTS and CDR2 YDEGEE come from the germline V gene. V was trimmed by 4 bases and J by 2 bases, leaving 12 bases between them. The CDR3 spells CASSKRTQQETQYF. CDR3 DNA: TGTGCCAGCAGCAAGAGGACACAACAAGAGACCCAGTACTTC.

The V gene is TRBV5-4, the J gene TRBJ2-7, with D unclear. The germline CDR1 and CDR2 sequences are SGHNT and YYREEE (reference sequence). The CDR3 has 11 amino acids. The V gene lost 1 base and the J gene lost 5 bases, with 4 bases spanning the gap. The CDR3 loop reads CASSLSDEQYF. CDR3 in DNA: TGTGCCAGCAGCTTGTCAGACGAGCAGTACTTC.

The rearrangement uses TRBV5-6 and TRBJ2-1, with TRBD1 identical over 12 bases. The CDR3 runs to 16 residues. Losses at the gene ends were 1 base for V and 4 bases for J; bases not matched to a gene: 3. CDR1 is SGHDT and CDR2 is YYEEEE in the germline V gene. As DNA, the CDR3 is TGTGCCAGCAGCTTGCGGGACAGGGGGCCTTACAATGAGCAGTTCTTC. As protein: CASSLRDRGPYNEQFF.

This chain joins TRBV28 and TRBJ1-5, with a weak D call TRBD1 (6 bases). Trimming took off 7 bases at V and 7 bases at J, with 11 bases between the two ends. Germline V gene data show CDR1 as MDHEN and CDR2 as SYDVKM. The CDR3 covers 12 residues. The CDR3 protein is CASNGGLQPQHF. DNA of the CDR3: TGTGCCAGCAACGGGGGGCTCCAGCCCCAGCATTTT.

This clone was counted only a few times. As DNA, the CDR3 is TGTGCCAGTAGCCAACAGGGGTCTACCTATGGCTACACCTTC. Its translation: CASSQQGSTYGYTF. The chain combines TRBV19 with TRBJ1-2; 7 nucleotides match TRBD1. V shed 6 bases and J 4 bases; nucleotides not matched to a gene: 8. This CDR3 has 14 amino acids. In germline, CDR1 is LNHDA, CDR2 SQIVND (reference sequence).

The chain couples TRBV10-3 to TRBJ1-4, with D unclear. V was clipped by 7 bases and J by 3 bases, with 9 bases between them. Germline-derived CDR1 and CDR2 are ENHRY and SYGVKD. This CDR3 is built from 13 residues. The CDR3 coding sequence is TGTGCCATCAAGCGACGGCCTAATGAAAAACTGTTTTTT. This translates into CAIKRRPNEKLFF.

The chain couples TRBV5-1 to TRBJ1-6; 8 nucleotides agree with TRBD1. The CDR3 covers 17 residues. J lost 0 bases, V lost 2 bases, and 4 bases had no gene match. CDR1 and CDR2 (germline): SGHRS, YFSETQ. The CDR3 DNA reads TGCGCCAGCAGCTTTGGGGACAGGAGCTCCTATAATTCACCCCTCCACTTT. Translation: CASSFGDRSSYNSPLHF.

The gene calls are TRBV25-1 and TRBJ2-5; TRBD1 aligns across 10 bases. The germline V gene has CDR1 MGHDK and CDR2 SYGVNS. J gave up 1 base and V 3 bases, and 2 bases lay outside the gene matches. CDR3 length equals 15 residues. Here the CDR3 reads CASSDGQGVQETQYF. The CDR3, as DNA: TGTGCCAGCAGTGACGGACAGGGGGTCCAAGAGACCCAGTACTTC.

The chain has TRBV28 and TRBJ2-1; 14 bases fit TRBD2. The germline V gene encodes CDR1 MDHEN and CDR2 SYDVKM. The CDR3 has 16 amino acids. V lost 6 bases and J lost 7; bases outside the gene matches: 8. The DNA for the CDR3 is TGTGCCAGCAGCCGTACTGGGACTAGCGGGAGTAATGAGCAGTTCTTC. Amino acid sequence: CASSRTGTSGSNEQFF.

This chain connects TRBV4-1 to TRBJ1-2, with D maybe TRBD1 (5 bases). CDR1 MGHRA and CDR2 YSYEKL come from the germline V gene. Trimming took off 0 bases at V and 4 bases at J, with 15 bases between the two ends. This CDR3 is 16 amino acids long. CDR3: CASSQDLVGGTYGYTF. The CDR3 nucleotides read TGCGCCAGCAGCCAAGATCTAGTAGGAGGGACCTATGGCTACACCTTC.

The chain carries TRBV25-1 and TRBJ1-4, with 7 bases that match TRBD1. V trimming: 3 bases; J trimming: 7 bases; junction bases outside the gene matches: 5. CDR3 size: 14 residues. Germline V gene sequence: CDR1 MGHDK, CDR2 SYGVNS. Here the CDR3 DNA reads TGTGCCAGCAGTGATAGAGGGGACAGTGAAAAACTGTTTTTT. Translation gives CASSDRGDSEKLFF.

The chain links TRBV5-1 to TRBJ2-6; D remains unclear. Germline V gene sequence: CDR1 SGHRS, CDR2 YFSETQ. Trimming shortened V by 0 bases and J by 3 bases, and 1 base separated the two germline ends. CDR3 length: 13 amino acids. For the CDR3, the DNA is TGCGCCAGCAGCTTGGTTGGGGCCAACGTCCTGACTTTC. It yields the protein CASSLVGANVLTF.

This chain links TRBV28 with TRBJ1-6; maybe TRBD1 (6 bases). V was shortened by 6 bases and J by 0 bases, with 30 bases between the two germline ends. Germline loops: CDR1 MDHEN, CDR2 SYDVKM. The CDR3 is made up of 22 amino acids. CDR3 residues: CASSLTGGAGVPLSSYNSPLHF. The DNA of the CDR3 is TGTGCCAGCAGCCTGACGGGAGGGGCAGGGGTACCTCTGAGCTCCTATAATTCACCCCTCCACTTT. Based on the CDR3 plus reference TRBV28 and TRBJ1-6, the full variable domain is DVKVTQSSRYLVKRTGEKVFLECVQDMDHENMFWYRQDPGLGLRLIYFSYDVKMKEKGDIPEGYSVSREKKERFSLILESASTNQTSMYLCASSLTGGAGVPLSSYNSPLHFGNGTRLTVT.

CDR3 protein: CASSGTSGPGRNEQFF. Here the CDR3 DNA reads TGCGCCAGCAGTGGGACTTCGGGTCCGGGACGCAATGAGCAGTTCTTC. This rearrangement joins TRBV10-1 to TRBJ2-1; the D call may be TRBD1 or TRBD2 (5 bases each). CDR3 length: 16 residues. Trimming took 4 bases from V and 6 from J, leaving 19 bases between them. The germline V gene has CDR1 WNHNN and CDR2 SYGVQD (reference sequence).

V usage is TRBV5-1 and J usage is TRBJ2-3; D gene uncertain. The CDR3 is made up of 14 amino acids. CDR1 is SGHRS, CDR2 YFSETQ, per germline. Trimming stripped 4 bases from V and 0 bases from J, with 9 bases between. CDR3 protein: CASSRSDSTDTQYF. The CDR3 DNA follows: TGCGCCAGCAGCCGATCAGATAGCACAGATACGCAGTATTTT.